This T cell receptor beta chain was sequenced during a study of early T cells in non-severe SARS-CoV-2 infection. Overall study context: Chains were unpaired, as sequencing was done on bulk RNA from unsorted whole blood. Findings and limits, study-wide: The VDJdb matching leaned toward anti-spike CD8 responses and overlooked private and CD4 specificities.

The CDR3 contains 12 residues. At least ten counts were recorded for this clonotype. The antigen is not known. One junction end does not reproduce the germline sequence, and a read error may be involved. Each single cDNA molecule received a unique molecular identifier. TCRdb redid the calling of the 5' RACE reads with MiXCR, one entry per CDR3 protein. This sample has about 33,000 distinct CDR3 sequences, with around 6% found just once. The sequencing sample was made of whole blood. This chain links TRBV12-3 or TRBV12-4 with TRBJ2-1; the D gene is possibly TRBD2 (5 bases). The TCR was taken from an adult who was a healthcare worker with PCR-confirmed SARS-CoV-2 infection or an uninfected control (not recorded which). CDR3 sequence (DNA): TGTGCCAGCAGCCGACTCCGAACTAGTTCGATCTTC. Amino acids: CASSRLRTSSIF.